This TCR beta chain was observed in a study of glioma-infiltrating T cells after dendritic cell vaccination. V dropped 4 bases and J dropped 1 base, with 11 bases sitting between them. Germline loops: CDR1 LNHDA, CDR2 SQIVND (reference sequence). The CDR3 length is 15 residues. The assay was immunoSEQ multiplex PCR, and TCRdb's table has in-frame clones only and misses some. The data contain 90,000 or so clones, over 75% of them singletons. The sample in question was blood, obtained before dendritic cell vaccination. The V call is TRBV19, the J call TRBJ1-3; TRBD1 is a possible D gene (5 bases). The receptor was isolated from a human donor with glioblastoma. CDR3 sequence (DNA): TGTGCCAGTAGTAGACAGCGACTGTCTGGAAACACCATATATTTT. Translation gives CASSRQRLSGNTIYF.